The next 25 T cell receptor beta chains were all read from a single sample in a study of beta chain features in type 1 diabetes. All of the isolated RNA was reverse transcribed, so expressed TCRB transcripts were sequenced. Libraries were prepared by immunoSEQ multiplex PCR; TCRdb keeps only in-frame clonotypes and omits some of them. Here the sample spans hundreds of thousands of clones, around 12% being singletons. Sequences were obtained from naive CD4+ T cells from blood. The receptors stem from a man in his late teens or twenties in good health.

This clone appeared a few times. DNA of the CDR3: TGTGCCAGCAGCCCCCAGACGGACAGGGCGGAGACCCAGTACTTC. It is translated as CASSPQTDRAETQYF. V usage is TRBV9 and J usage is TRBJ2-5; TRBD1 matches at 8 bases. The length of the CDR3 is 15 residues. CDR1 and CDR2 from the germline V gene are SGDLS and YYNGEE. V shed 4 bases, J shed 5 bases, and the junction held 10 bases outside the gene matches.

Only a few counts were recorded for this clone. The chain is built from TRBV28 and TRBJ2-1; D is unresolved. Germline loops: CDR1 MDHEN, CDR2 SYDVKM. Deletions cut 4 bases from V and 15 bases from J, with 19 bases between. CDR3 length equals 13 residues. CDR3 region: CASSSPYDPRRFF. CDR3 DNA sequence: TGTGCCAGCAGTTCGCCGTATGACCCCAGGCGGTTCTTC.

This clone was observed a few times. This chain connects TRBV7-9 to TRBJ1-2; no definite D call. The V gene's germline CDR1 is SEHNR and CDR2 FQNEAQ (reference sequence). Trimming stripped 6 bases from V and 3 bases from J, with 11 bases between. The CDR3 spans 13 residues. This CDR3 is CASSYEGYYGYTF. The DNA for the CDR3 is TGTGCCAGCAGTTACGAGGGTTACTATGGCTACACCTTC.

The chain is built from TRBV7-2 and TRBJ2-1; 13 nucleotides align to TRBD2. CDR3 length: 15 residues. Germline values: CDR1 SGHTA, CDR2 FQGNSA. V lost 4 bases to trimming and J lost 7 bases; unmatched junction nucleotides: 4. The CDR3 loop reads CASSSTSGGVNEQFF. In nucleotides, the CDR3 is TGTGCCAGCAGCTCCACTAGCGGGGGGGTGAATGAGCAGTTCTTC.

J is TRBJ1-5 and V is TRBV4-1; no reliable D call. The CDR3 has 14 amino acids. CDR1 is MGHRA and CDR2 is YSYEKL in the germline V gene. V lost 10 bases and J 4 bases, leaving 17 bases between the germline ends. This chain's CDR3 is CANPKIFLNQPQHF. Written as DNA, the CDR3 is TGCGCCAACCCTAAGATTTTCCTTAATCAGCCCCAGCATTTT.

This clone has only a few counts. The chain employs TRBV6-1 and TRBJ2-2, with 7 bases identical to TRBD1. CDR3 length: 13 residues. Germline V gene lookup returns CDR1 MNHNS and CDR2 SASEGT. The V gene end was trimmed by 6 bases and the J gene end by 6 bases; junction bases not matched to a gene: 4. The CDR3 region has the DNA TGTGCCAGCAGCGACAGGGTGCCCGGGGAGCTGTTTTTT. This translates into CASSDRVPGELFF.

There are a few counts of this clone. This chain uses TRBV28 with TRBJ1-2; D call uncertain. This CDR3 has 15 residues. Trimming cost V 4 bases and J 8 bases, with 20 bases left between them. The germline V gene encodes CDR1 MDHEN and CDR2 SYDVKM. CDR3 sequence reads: CASSSIWERVKGYTF. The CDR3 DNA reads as TGTGCCAGCAGTTCGATCTGGGAGCGGGTTAAAGGCTACACCTTC.

The CDR3, as DNA: TGTGCCAGCAGCTTAATTAATTCTGGGGCCAACGTCCTGACTTTC. Translated: CASSLINSGANVLTF. The chain uses TRBV7-3 and TRBJ2-6; D is unresolved. The CDR3 totals 15 residues. Germline-derived CDR1 and CDR2 are SGHTA and FQGTGA. Trimming cost V 1 base and J 1 base, with 5 bases left between them.

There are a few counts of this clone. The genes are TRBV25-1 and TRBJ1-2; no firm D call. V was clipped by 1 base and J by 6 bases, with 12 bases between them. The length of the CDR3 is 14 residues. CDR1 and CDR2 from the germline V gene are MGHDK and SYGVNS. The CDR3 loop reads CASSESGKGHGYTF. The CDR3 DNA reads TGTGCCAGCAGTGAATCGGGGAAAGGGCATGGCTACACCTTC.

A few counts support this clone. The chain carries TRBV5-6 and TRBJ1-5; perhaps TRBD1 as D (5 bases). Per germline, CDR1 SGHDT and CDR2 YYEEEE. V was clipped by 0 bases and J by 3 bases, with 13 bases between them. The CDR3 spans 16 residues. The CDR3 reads CASSLARVWNNQPQHF. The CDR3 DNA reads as TGTGCCAGCAGCTTGGCCAGGGTATGGAACAATCAGCCCCAGCATTTT.

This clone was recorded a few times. CDR3 in amino acids: CASSLTFNEQYF. Here the CDR3 DNA reads TGTGCCAGCAGCTTAACTTTCAACGAGCAGTACTTC. The V gene is TRBV7-2, the J gene TRBJ2-7; D call uncertain. The CDR3 is 12 amino acids. V lost 2 bases to trimming and J lost 5 bases, with 7 bases between them. In germline, CDR1 is SGHTA, CDR2 FQGNSA.

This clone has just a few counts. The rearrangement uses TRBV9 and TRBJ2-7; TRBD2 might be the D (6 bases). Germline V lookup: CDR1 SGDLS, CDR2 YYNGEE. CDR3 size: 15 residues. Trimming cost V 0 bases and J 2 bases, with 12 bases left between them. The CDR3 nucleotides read TGTGCCAGCAGCGTAGGTAGTAGCGGAACCTACGAGCAGTACTTC. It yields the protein CASSVGSSGTYEQYF.

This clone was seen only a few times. CDR3 in amino acids: CASSPRSREAFF. The CDR3 DNA is TGTGCCAGCTCACCCAGGTCCCGGGAAGCTTTCTTT. The chain uses TRBV18 and TRBJ1-1; no definite D call. In germline, CDR1 is KGHSH, CDR2 LQKENI. Trimming removed 3 bases at V and 8 bases at J, with 10 bases between. The CDR3 is 12 residues long.

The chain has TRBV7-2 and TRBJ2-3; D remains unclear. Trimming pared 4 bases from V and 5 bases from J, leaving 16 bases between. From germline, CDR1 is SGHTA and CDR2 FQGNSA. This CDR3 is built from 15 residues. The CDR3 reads CASSSSPGRGDTQYF. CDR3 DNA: TGTGCCAGCAGCTCCAGTCCCGGCCGCGGAGATACGCAGTATTTT.

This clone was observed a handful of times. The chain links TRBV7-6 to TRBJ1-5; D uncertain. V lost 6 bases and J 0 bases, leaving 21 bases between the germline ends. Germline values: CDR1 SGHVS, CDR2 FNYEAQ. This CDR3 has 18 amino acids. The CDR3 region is CASRQGWGKRDSNQPQHF. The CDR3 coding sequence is TGTGCCAGCAGACAAGGATGGGGAAAGAGGGATAGCAATCAGCCCCAGCATTTT.

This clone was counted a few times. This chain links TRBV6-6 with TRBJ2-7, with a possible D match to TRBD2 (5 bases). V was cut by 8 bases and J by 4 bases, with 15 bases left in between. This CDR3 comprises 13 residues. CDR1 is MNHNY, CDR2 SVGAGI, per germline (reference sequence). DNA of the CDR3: TGTGCCAGCTCCCGACGGGGTGGATACGAGCAGTACTTC. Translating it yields CASSRRGGYEQYF.

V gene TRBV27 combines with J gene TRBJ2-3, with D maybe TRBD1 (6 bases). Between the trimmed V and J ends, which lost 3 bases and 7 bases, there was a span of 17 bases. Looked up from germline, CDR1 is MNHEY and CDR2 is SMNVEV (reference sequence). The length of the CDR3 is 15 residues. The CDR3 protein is CASSLGAVASYTQYF. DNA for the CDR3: TGTGCCAGCAGTTTGGGGGCAGTGGCAAGCTATACGCAGTATTTT.

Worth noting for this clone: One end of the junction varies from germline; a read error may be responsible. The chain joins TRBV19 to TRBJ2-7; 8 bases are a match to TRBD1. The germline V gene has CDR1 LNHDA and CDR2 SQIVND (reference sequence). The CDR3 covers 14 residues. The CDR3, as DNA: TGTGCCAGTAGTGTAGAGGACAGGGTCTACGAGCAGTACTTC. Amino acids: CASSVEDRVYEQYF.

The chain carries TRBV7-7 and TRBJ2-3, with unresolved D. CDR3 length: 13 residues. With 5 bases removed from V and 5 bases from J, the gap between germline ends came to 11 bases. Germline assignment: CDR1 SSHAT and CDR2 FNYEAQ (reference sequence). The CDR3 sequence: CASSVSPGDTQYF. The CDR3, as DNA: TGTGCCAGCAGCGTCAGTCCGGGAGATACGCAGTATTTT.

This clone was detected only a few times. CDR3 amino acids: CASSFWGRGDEQFF. The CDR3, as DNA: TGTGCCAGCAGCTTTTGGGGCCGCGGGGATGAGCAGTTCTTC. This sequence joins TRBV7-2 and TRBJ2-1, with D perhaps TRBD2 (6 bases). CDR1 is SGHTA and CDR2 is FQGNSA in the germline V gene. V was clipped by 3 bases and J by 8 bases, with 14 bases between them. This CDR3 spans 14 amino acids. The full variable domain, completed using reference TRBV7-2 and TRBJ2-1, is GAGVSQSPSNKVTEKGKDVELRCDPISGHTALYWYRQSLGQGLEFLIYFQGNSAPDKSGLPSDRFSAERTGGSVSTLTIQRTQQEDSAVYLCASSFWGRGDEQFFGPGTRLTVL.

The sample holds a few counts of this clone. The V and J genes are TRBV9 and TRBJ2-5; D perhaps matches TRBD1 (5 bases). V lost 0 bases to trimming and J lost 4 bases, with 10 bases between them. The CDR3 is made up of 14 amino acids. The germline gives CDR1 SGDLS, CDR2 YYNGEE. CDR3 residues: CASSVAQGPETQYF. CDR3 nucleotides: TGTGCCAGCAGCGTAGCTCAGGGTCCAGAGACCCAGTACTTC.

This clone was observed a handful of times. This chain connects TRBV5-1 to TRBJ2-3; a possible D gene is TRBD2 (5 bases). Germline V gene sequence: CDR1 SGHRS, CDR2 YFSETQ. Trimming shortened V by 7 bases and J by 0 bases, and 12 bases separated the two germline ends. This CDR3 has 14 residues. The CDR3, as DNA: TGCGCCAGCCGGACTGCGCCTAGCACAGATACGCAGTATTTT. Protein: CASRTAPSTDTQYF.

CDR3 sequence: CASSPGNPRGAFF. The CDR3 DNA reads as TGCGCCAGCAGCCCCGGAAACCCGCGGGGAGCTTTCTTT. The chain employs TRBV5-1 and TRBJ1-1; no definite D call. The CDR3 extends over 13 amino acids. Germline lookup yields CDR1 SGHRS and CDR2 YFSETQ. V shed 4 bases and J shed 10 bases, with 17 bases lying between them.

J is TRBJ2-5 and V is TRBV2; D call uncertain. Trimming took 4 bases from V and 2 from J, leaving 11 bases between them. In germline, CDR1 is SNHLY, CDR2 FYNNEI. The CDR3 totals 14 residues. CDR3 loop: CASSVGRLQETQYF. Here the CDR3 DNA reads TGTGCCAGCAGTGTCGGTAGACTTCAAGAGACCCAGTACTTC.

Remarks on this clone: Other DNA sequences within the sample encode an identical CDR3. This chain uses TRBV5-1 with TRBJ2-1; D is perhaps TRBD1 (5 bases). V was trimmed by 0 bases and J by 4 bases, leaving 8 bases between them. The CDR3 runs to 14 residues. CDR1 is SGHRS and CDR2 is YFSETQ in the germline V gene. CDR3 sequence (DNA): TGCGCCAGCAGCTTGGGACAGACTTACAATGAGCAGTTCTTC. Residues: CASSLGQTYNEQFF.